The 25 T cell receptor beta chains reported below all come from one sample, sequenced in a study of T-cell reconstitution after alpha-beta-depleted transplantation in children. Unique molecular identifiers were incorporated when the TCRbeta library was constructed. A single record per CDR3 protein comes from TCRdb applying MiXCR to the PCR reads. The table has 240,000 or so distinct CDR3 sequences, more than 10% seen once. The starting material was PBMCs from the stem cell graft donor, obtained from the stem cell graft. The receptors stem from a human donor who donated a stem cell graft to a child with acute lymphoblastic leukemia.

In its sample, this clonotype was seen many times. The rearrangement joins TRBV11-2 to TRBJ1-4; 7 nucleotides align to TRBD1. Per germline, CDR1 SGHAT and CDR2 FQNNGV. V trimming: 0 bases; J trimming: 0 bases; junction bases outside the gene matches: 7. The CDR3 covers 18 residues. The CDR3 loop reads CASSLEGQGGTTNEKLFF. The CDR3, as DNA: TGTGCCAGCAGCTTAGAGGGGCAGGGGGGGACAACTAATGAAAAACTGTTTTTT. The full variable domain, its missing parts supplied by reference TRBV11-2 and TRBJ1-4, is EAGVAQSPRYKIIEKRQSVAFWCNPISGHATLYWYQQILGQGPKLLIQFQNNGVVDDSQLPKDRFSAERLKGVDSTLKIQPAKLEDSAVYLCASSLEGQGGTTNEKLFFGSGTQLSVL.

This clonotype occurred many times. The CDR3 spells CSARGGERAFF. In nucleotides, the CDR3 is TGCAGTGCTAGAGGGGGCGAGAGGGCTTTCTTT. The rearrangement links TRBV20-1 to TRBJ1-1, with TRBD1 as a possible D gene (5 bases). The CDR3 consists of 11 residues. CDR1 is DFQATT and CDR2 is SNEGSKA in the germline V gene (reference sequence). Trimming took 1 base from V and 11 from J, leaving 11 bases between them.

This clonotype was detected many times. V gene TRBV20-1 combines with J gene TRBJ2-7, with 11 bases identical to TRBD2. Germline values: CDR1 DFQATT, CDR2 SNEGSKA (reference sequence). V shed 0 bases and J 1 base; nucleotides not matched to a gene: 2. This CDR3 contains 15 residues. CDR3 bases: TGCAGTGCTAGAGATGGGACTAGCGGTTCCTACGAGCAGTACTTC. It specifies CSARDGTSGSYEQYF.

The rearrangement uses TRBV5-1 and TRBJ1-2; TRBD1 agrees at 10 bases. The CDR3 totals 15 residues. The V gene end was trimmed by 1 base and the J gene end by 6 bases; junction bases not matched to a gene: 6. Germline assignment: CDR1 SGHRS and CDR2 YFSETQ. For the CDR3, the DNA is TGCGCCAGCAGCTTGAGAAGACAGGGGGCAGATGGCTACACCTTC. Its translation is CASSLRRQGADGYTF.

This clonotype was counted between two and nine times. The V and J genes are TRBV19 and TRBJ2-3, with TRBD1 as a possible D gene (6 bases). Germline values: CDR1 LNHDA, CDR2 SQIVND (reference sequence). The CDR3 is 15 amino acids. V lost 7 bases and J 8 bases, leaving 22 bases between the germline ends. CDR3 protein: CASIGIEGVAATQYF. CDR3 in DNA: TGTGCCAGTATTGGGATAGAGGGGGTGGCAGCTACGCAGTATTTT.

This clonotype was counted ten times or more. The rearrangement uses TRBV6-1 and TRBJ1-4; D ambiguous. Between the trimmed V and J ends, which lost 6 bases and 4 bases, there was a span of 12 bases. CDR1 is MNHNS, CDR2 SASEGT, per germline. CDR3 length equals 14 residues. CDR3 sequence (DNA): TGTGCCAGCAGGACTGGACGGATTAATGAAAAACTGTTTTTT. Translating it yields CASRTGRINEKLFF.

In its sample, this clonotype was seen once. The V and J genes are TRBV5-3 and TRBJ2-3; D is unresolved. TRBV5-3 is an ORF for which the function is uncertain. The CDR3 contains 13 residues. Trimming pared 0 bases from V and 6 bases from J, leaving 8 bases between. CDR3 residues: CARSLGTEDTQYF. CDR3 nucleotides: TGTGCCAGAAGCTTGGGGACGGAGGATACGCAGTATTTT.

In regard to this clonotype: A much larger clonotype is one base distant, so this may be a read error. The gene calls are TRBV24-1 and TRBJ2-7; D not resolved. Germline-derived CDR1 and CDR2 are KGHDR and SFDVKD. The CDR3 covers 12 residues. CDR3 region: CAASDLDDEQYF. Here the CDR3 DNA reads TGTGCCGCCAGTGATTTAGATGACGAGCAGTACTTC.

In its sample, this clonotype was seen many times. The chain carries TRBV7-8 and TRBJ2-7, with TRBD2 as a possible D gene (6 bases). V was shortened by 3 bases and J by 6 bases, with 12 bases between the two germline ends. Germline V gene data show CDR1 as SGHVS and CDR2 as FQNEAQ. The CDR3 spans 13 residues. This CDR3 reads CASSFSGDREQYF. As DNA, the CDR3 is TGTGCCAGCAGCTTTTCGGGGGACCGCGAGCAGTACTTC.

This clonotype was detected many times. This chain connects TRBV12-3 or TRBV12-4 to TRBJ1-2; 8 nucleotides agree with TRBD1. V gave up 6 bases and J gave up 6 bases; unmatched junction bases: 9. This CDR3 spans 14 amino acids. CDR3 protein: CASSSDRASNGYTF. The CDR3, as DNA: TGTGCCAGCAGCTCGGACAGGGCGTCGAATGGCTACACCTTC.

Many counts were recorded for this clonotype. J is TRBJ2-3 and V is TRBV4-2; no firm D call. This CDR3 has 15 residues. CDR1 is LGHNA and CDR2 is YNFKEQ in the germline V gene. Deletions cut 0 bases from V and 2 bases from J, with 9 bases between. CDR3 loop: CASSQDLRTTDTQYF. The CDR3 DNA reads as TGTGCCAGCAGCCAAGATCTCAGGACCACAGATACGCAGTATTTT.

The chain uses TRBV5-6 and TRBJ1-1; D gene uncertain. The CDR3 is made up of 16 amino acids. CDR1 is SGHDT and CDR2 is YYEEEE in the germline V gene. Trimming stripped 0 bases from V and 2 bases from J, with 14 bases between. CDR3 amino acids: CASSLAGIGGNTEAFF. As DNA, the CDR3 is TGTGCCAGCAGCTTGGCTGGGATAGGAGGTAACACTGAAGCTTTCTTT.

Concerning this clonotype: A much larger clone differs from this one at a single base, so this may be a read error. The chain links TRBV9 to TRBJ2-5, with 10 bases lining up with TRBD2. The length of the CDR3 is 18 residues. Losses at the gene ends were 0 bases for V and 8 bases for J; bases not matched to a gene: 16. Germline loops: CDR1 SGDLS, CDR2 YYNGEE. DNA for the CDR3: TGTGCCAGCAGCGTAGGAGCGGGAGGGCCCGGGGGGAGTGGTACCCAGTACTTC. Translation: CASSVGAGGPGGSGTQYF.

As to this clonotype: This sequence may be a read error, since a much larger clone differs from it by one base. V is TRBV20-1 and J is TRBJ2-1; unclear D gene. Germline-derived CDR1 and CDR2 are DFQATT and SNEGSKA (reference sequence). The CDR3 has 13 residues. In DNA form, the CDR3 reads TGCAGTGCTAGGCGCAGACCCTACAATGGGCAGTTCTTC. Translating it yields CSARRRPYNGQFF.

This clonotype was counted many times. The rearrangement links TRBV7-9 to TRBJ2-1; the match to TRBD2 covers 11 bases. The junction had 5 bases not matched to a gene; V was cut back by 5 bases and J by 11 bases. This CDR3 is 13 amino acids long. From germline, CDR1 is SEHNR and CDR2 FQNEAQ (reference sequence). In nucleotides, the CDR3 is TGTGCCAGCAGCGCCGGACTAGCGGGCCAGCAGTTCTTC. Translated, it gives CASSAGLAGQQFF.

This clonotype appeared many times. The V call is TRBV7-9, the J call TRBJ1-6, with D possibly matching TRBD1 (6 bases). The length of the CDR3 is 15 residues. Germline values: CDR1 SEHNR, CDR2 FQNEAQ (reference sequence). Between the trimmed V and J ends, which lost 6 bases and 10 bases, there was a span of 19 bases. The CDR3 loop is CASSYSRGFLSPLHF. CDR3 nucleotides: TGTGCCAGCAGTTACAGCAGGGGTTTCTTATCACCCCTCCACTTT.

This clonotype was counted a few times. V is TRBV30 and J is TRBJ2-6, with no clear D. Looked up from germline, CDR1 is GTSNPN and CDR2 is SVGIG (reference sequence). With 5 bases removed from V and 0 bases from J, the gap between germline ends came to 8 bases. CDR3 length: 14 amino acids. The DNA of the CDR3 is TGTGCCTGGCAATCAAGCTCTGGGGCCAACGTCCTGACTTTC. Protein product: CAWQSSSGANVLTF.

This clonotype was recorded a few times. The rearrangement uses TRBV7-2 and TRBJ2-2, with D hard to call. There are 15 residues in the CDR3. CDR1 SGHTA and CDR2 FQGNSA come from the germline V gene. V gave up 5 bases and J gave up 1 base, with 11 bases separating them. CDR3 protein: CASSPFVGNTGELFF. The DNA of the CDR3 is TGTGCCAGCAGCCCCTTCGTCGGGAACACCGGGGAGCTGTTTTTT.

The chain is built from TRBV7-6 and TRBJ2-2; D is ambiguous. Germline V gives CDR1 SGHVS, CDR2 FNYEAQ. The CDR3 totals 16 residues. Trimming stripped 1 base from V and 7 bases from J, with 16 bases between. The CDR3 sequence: CASSLGWIELGGELFF. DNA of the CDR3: TGTGCCAGCAGCTTAGGTTGGATTGAGCTGGGCGGGGAGCTGTTTTTT.

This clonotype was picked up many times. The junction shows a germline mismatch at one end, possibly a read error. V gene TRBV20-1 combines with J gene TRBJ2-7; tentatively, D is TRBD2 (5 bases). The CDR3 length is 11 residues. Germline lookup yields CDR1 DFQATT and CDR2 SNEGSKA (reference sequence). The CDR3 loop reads CSARGRDEQYF. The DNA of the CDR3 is TGCAGTGCCAGAGGGAGAGACGAGCAGTACTTC.

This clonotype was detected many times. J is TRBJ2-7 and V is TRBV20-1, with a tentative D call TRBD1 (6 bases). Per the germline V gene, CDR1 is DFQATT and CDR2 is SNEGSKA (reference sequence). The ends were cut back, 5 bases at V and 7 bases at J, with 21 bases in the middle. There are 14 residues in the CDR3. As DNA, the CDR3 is TGCAGTGCTGTTAGACAGGACTCGACCGGGGAGCAGTACTTC. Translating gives CSAVRQDSTGEQYF.

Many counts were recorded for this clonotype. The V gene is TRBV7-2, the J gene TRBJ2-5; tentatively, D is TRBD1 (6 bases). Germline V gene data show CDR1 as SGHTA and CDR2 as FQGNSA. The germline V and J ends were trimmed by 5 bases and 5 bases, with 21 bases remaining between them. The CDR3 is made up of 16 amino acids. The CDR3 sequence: CASSTLLVAGVETQYF. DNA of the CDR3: TGTGCCAGCAGCACCCTCCTAGTTGCAGGGGTGGAGACCCAGTACTTC.

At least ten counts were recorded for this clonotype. The CDR3 here is CASTPAGAGFHGTDTQYF. For the CDR3, the DNA is TGCGCCAGCACCCCGGCGGGTGCCGGGTTCCATGGCACAGATACGCAGTATTTT. This rearrangement joins TRBV5-1 to TRBJ2-3; possibly TRBD2 for D (5 bases). The germline V gene has CDR1 SGHRS and CDR2 YFSETQ. CDR3 size: 18 residues. Between the trimmed V and J ends, which lost 6 bases and 1 base, there was a span of 24 bases.

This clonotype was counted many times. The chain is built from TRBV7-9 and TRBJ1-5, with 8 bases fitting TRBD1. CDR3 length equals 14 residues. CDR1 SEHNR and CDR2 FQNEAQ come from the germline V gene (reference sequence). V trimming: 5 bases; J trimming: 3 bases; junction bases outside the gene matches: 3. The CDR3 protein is CASSGGQDNQPQHF. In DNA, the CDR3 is TGTGCCAGCAGCGGGGGACAGGACAATCAGCCCCAGCATTTT.

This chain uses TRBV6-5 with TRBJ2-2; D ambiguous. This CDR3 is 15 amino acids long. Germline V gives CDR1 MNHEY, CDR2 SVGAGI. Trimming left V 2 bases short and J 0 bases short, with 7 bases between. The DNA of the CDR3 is TGTGCCAGCAGTTACAGCAGGCCGAACACCGGGGAGCTGTTTTTT. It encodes CASSYSRPNTGELFF.